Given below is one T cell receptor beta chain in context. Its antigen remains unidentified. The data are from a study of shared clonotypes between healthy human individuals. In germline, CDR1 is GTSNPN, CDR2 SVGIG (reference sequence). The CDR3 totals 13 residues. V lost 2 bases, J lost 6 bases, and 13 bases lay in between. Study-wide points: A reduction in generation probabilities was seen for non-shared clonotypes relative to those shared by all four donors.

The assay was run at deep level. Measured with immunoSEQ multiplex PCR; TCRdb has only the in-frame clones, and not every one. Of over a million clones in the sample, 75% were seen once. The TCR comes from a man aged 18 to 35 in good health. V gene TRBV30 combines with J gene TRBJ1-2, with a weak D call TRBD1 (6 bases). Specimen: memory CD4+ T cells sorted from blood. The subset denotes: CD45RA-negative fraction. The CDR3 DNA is TGTGCCTGGAGTACAGGGAACGGGGATGGCTACACCTTC. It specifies CAWSTGNGDGYTF.